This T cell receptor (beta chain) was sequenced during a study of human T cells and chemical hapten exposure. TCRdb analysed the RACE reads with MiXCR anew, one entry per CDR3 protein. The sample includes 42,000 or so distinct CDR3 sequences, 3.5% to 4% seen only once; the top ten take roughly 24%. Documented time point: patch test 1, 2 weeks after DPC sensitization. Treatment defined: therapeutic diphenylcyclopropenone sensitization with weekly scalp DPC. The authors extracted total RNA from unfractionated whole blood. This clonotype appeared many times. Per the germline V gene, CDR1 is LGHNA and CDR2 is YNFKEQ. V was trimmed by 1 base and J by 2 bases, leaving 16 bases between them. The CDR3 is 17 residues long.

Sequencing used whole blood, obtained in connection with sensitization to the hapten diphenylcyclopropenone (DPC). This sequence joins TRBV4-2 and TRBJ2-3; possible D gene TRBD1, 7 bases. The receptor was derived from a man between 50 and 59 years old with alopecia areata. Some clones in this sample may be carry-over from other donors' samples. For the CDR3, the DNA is TGTGCCAGCAGCCAAGGGGCAGGGGGGACCCTCACAGATACGCAGTATTTT. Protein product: CASSQGAGGTLTDTQYF.